The sequence of this T cell receptor (beta chain) was determined in a study of naive and memory T cell subsets. Points from the study as a whole: Potentially, T cell activation and differentiation skew this RNA-based measurement.

TCR cDNA received a 3' ligated oligonucleotide that carried a UMI. Whole-blood samples were 2 to 3 ml of peripheral blood from healthy adult volunteers. Unsorted total RNA, roughly 1 to 1000 ng, was DNase treated before reverse transcription. Germline V gives CDR1 SQVTM, CDR2 ANQGSEA. This CDR3 has 13 residues. V was trimmed by 3 bases and J by 1 base, leaving 9 bases between them. Amplification of ligated cDNA took four PCR rounds with SP2 and nested alpha and beta constant primers. For blood and skin samples, reverse transcription used TCR alpha and beta constant primers. TCRdb re-derived calls from the 5' RACE reads in MiXCR, one entry per CDR3 protein. The sample lists about 60,000 distinct CDR3 sequences, 6.5% to 9% occurring once. There are a few counts of this clonotype. What it recognizes is unknown.

The TCR sequence derives from a female donor in good health. The chain joins TRBV29-1 to TRBJ2-5; D is perhaps TRBD2 (7 bases). The CDR3: CSVEGGAQETQYF. CDR3 sequence (DNA): TGCAGCGTTGAGGGGGGGGCCCAAGAGACCCAGTACTTC.